The T cell receptor (beta chain) under discussion was sequenced for a study of cytomegalovirus exposure and HLA in healthy donors. As for the study in general: Earlier, approximately 190 million T cells were analyzed, and over 95 million unique TCR beta sequences were found among them. Of the donors genotyped, some 400 in all, about 80% fell in the Caucasian-associated ancestry cluster.

The V gene's germline CDR1 is SGHAT and CDR2 FQNNGV. The CDR3 runs to 13 residues. V was trimmed by 2 bases and J by 4 bases, leaving 7 bases between them. PCR involved 60 Vbeta and 13 Jbeta primers. Assay used: immunoSEQ multiplex PCR; TCRdb lists only in-frame clones, some missing. The table records about 160,000 clones, roughly 79% of them present only once. The sample was PBMCs. The source of this sequence is a woman in her forties or fifties in good health and CMV-seronegative. The rearrangement joins TRBV11-2 to TRBJ2-3; TRBD2 might be the D (6 bases). CDR3 residues: CASSLKRADTQYF. CDR3 bases: TGTGCCAGCAGCTTAAAGCGGGCAGATACGCAGTATTTT.